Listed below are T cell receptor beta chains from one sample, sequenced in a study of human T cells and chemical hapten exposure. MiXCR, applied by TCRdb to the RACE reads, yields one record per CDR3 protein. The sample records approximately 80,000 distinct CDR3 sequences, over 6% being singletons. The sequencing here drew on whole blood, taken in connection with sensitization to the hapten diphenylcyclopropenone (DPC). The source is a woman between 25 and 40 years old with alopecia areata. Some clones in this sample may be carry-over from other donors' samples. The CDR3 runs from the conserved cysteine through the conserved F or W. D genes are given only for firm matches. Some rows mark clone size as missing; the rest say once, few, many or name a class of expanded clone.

CDR3 DNA: TGCAGTGCGTCACAGGCTGTGAACACTGAAGCTTTCTTT; CDR3 protein: CSASQAVNTEAFF; J gene: TRBJ1-1; clone size: many; D gene: -; V gene: TRBV20-1
CDR3 DNA: TGTGCCAGCAGCCCCATGGAGGGACAGGGGGCTGGGGCCAACGTCCTGACTTTC; CDR3 protein: CASSPMEGQGAGANVLTF; J gene: TRBJ2-6; clone size: few; D gene: TRBD1; V gene: TRBV7-9
CDR3 DNA: TGTGCCAGCAGTAGGGAGGTAGACAGGGGCCTGGGCGGGGAGCTGTTTTTT; CDR3 protein: CASSREVDRGLGGELFF; J gene: TRBJ2-2; clone size: few; D gene: TRBD1; V gene: TRBV6-5
CDR3 DNA: TGCAGCGTTCCTTCAGGGATCACAGATACGCAGTATTTT; CDR3 protein: CSVPSGITDTQYF; J gene: TRBJ2-3; clone size: many; D gene: -; V gene: TRBV29-1
CDR3 DNA: TGCAGTGCTAGGGGATCCTTTCTTTGGCCCCAGCATTTT; CDR3 protein: CSARGSFLWPQHF; J gene: TRBJ1-5; clone size: -; D gene: -; V gene: TRBV20-1
CDR3 DNA: TGTGCCAGCAGCCGCCAGGACCCCCGGGGCAATCAGCCCCAGCATTTT; CDR3 protein: CASSRQDPRGNQPQHF; J gene: TRBJ1-5; clone size: many; D gene: -; V gene: TRBV12-3/TRBV12-4
CDR3 DNA: TGTGCCAGCTCACCTGTCCGGGCTGGGGCCAACGTCCTGACTTTC; CDR3 protein: CASSPVRAGANVLTF; J gene: TRBJ2-6; clone size: many; D gene: -; V gene: TRBV18
CDR3 DNA: TGTGCCAGCAGTGGACTAGCGGGGGGGCTGAATGAGCAGTTCTTC; CDR3 protein: CASSGLAGGLNEQFF; J gene: TRBJ2-1; clone size: many; D gene: TRBD2; V gene: TRBV6-1
CDR3 DNA: TGTGCCAGCAGTAGAGAGAGCACAGATACGCAGTATTTT; CDR3 protein: CASSRESTDTQYF; J gene: TRBJ2-3; clone size: many; D gene: -; V gene: TRBV25-1
CDR3 DNA: TGCGCCAGCAGCTCCTTGATAGGGAGGGACTACAATGAGCAGTTCTTC; CDR3 protein: CASSSLIGRDYNEQFF; J gene: TRBJ2-1; clone size: -; D gene: TRBD2; V gene: TRBV4-1
CDR3 DNA: TGCGCCAGCAGCTTGGAATTAGTAGGCAGCACAGATACGCAGTATTTT; CDR3 protein: CASSLELVGSTDTQYF; J gene: TRBJ2-3; clone size: few; D gene: -; V gene: TRBV5-1